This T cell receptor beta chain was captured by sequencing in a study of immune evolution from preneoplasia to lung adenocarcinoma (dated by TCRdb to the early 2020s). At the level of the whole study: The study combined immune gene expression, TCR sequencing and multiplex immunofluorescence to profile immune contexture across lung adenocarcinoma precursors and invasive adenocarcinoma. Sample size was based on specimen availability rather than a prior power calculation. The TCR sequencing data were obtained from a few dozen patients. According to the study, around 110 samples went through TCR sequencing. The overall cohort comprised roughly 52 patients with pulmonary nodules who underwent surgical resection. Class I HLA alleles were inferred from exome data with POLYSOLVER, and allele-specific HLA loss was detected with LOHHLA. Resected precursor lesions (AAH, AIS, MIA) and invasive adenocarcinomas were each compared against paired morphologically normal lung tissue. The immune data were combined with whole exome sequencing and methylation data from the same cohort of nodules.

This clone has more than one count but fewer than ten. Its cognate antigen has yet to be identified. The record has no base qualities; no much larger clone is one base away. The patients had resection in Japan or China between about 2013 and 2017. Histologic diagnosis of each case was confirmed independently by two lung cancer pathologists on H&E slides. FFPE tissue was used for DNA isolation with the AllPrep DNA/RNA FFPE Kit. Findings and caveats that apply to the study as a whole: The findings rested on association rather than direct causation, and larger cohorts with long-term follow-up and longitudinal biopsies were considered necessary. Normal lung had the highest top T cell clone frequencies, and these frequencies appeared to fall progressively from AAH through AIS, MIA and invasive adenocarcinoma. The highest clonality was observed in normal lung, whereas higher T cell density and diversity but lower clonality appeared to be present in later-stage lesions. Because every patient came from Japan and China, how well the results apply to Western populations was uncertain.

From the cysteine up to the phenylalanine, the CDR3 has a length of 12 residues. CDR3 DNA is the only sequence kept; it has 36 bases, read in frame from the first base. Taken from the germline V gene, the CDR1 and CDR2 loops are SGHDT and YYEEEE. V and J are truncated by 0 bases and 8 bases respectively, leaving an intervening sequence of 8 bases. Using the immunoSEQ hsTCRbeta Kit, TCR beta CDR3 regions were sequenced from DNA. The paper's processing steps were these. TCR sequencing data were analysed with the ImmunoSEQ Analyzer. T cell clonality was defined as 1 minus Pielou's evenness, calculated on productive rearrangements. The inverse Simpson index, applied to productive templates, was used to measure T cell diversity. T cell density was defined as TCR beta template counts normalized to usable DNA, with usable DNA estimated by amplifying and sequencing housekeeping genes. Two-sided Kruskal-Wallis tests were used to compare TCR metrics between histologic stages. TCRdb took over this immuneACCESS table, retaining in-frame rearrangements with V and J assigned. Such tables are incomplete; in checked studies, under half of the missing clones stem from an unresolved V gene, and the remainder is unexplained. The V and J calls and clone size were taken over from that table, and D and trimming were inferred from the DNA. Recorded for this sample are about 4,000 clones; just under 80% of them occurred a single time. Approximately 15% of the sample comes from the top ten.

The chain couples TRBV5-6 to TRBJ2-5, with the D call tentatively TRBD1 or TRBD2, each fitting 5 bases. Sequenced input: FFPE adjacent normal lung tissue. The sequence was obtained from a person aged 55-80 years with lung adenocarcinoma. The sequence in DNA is TGTGCCAGCAGCTTGGGAGGGGCCACCCAGTACTTC. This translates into CASSLGGATQYF. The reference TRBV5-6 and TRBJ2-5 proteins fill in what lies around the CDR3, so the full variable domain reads DAGVTQSPTHLIKTRGQQVTLRCSPKSGHDTVSWYQQALGQGPQFIFQYYEEEERQRGNFPDRFSGHQFPNYSSELNVNALLLGDSALYLCASSLGGATQYFGPGTRLLVL.